The 5 T cell receptor beta chains given below trace back to one sample, sequenced in a study of shared clonotypes between healthy human individuals. Only in-frame clones appear in the TCRdb table, and some are missing; sequencing was by immunoSEQ multiplex PCR. The sample has over 1.5 million clones; roughly 98% are singletons. The sequencing sample was made of naive CD4+ T cells sorted from blood. Subset indicated: CD45RA+ positively selected. Every receptor here comes from a man in his thirties or forties in good health.

J is TRBJ2-7 and V is TRBV28, with TRBD1 as a possible D gene (6 bases). The germline V and J ends were trimmed by 10 bases and 1 base, with 14 bases remaining between them. CDR1 is MDHEN and CDR2 is SYDVKM in the germline V gene. The CDR3 length is 13 residues. The CDR3 sequence is CATRDIGSYEQYF. CDR3 coding DNA: TGTGCCACCCGGGACATTGGATCCTACGAGCAGTACTTC.

The chain uses TRBV9 and TRBJ2-1, with 9 bases matching TRBD1. From germline, CDR1 is SGDLS and CDR2 YYNGEE. The CDR3 spans 15 residues. V shed 6 bases, J shed 4 bases, and the junction held 8 bases outside the gene matches. CDR3 nucleotides: TGTGCCAGCACTAAAGACGGGACAGGGTACAATGAGCAGTTCTTC. Its protein product is CASTKDGTGYNEQFF.

The chain uses TRBV29-1 and TRBJ2-3, with 9 bases matching TRBD2. After removal of 6 bases from V and 4 bases from J, the junction contained 26 bases not matched to a gene. The CDR3 length is 20 residues. CDR1 is SQVTM, CDR2 ANQGSEA, per germline. The CDR3 DNA reads TGCAGCGTGAAGACCCCGGCGGGAGGGCCTCAAACACACCCACCAGATACGCAGTATTTT. Amino acids: CSVKTPAGGPQTHPPDTQYF.

The V call is TRBV18, the J call TRBJ2-2, with D maybe TRBD1 (6 bases). Trimming stripped 5 bases from V and 6 bases from J, with 16 bases between. CDR1 and CDR2 from the germline V gene are KGHSH and LQKENI. The CDR3 runs 15 residues. This CDR3 reads CASSSPRGSAGELFF. The CDR3 DNA reads as TGTGCCAGCTCATCGCCCAGGGGAAGCGCCGGGGAGCTGTTTTTT.

V usage is TRBV19 and J usage is TRBJ2-1; D gene unclear. Germline CDR1 and CDR2: LNHDA and SQIVND (reference sequence). The CDR3 spans 15 residues. Deletions cut 1 base from V and 0 bases from J, with 7 bases between. CDR3 region: CASSIGWSSYNEQFF. CDR3 nucleotides: TGTGCCAGTAGTATAGGGTGGAGCTCCTACAATGAGCAGTTCTTC.